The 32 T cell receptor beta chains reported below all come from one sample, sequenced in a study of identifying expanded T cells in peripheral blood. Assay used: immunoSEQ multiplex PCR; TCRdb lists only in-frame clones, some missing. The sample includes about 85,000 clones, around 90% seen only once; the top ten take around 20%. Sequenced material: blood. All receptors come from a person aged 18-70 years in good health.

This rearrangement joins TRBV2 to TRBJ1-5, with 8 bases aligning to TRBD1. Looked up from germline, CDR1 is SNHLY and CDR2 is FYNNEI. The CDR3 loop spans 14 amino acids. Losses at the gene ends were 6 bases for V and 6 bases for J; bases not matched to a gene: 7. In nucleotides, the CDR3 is TGTGCCAGCAGCCCCGACAGGGGCGGTCAGCCCCAGCATTTT. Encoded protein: CASSPDRGGQPQHF.

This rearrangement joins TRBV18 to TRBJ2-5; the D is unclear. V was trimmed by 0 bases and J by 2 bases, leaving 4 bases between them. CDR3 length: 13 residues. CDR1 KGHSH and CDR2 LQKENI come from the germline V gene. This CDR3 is CASSPPVQETQYF. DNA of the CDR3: TGTGCCAGCTCACCACCGGTTCAAGAGACCCAGTACTTC. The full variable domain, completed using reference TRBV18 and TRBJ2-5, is NAGVMQNPRHLVRRRGQEARLRCSPMKGHSHVYWYRQLPEEGLKFMVYLQKENIIDESGMPKERFSAEFPKEGPSILRIQQVVRGDSAAYFCASSPPVQETQYFGPGTRLLVL.

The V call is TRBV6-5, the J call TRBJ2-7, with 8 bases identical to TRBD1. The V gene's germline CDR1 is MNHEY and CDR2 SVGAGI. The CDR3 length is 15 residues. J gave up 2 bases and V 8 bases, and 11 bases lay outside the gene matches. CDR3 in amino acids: CASGLPGQETYEQYF. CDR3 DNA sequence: TGTGCCAGCGGCCTACCGGGACAGGAGACCTACGAGCAGTACTTC.

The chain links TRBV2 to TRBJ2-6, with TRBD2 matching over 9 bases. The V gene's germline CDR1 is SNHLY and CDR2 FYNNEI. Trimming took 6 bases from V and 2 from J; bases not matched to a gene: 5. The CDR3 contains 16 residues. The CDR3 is CASRVAGGPGANVLTF. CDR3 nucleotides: TGTGCCAGCAGGGTGGCGGGGGGGCCTGGGGCCAACGTCCTGACTTTC.

The chain's CDR3 is CSVVGDNEQFF. The CDR3 DNA is TGCAGCGTTGTTGGGGACAATGAGCAGTTCTTC. The chain couples TRBV29-1 to TRBJ2-1; D unresolved. This CDR3 comprises 11 residues. Germline CDR1 and CDR2: SQVTM and ANQGSEA. Deletions cut 4 bases from V and 5 bases from J, with 6 bases between.

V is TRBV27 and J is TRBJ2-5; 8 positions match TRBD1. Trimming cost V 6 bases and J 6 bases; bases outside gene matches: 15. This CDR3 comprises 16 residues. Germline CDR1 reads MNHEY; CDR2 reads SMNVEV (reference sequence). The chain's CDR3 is CASSPQPEGDRQTQYF. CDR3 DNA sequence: TGTGCCAGCAGCCCACAACCGGAAGGGGACAGGCAGACCCAGTACTTC.

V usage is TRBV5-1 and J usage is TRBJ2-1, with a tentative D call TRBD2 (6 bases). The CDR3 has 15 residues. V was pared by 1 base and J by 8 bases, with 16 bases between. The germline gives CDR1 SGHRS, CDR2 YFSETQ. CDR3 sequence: CASSLRNPEGHEQFF. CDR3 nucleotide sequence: TGCGCCAGCAGCTTGCGAAACCCGGAGGGCCATGAGCAGTTCTTC.

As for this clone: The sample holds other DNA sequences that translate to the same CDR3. The CDR3 region is CASSPGHNYGYTF. CDR3 DNA sequence: TGCGCCAGCAGCCCGGGACATAACTATGGCTACACCTTC. The V call is TRBV5-1, the J call TRBJ1-2; D may be TRBD1 (6 bases). The CDR3 extends over 13 amino acids. Germline assignment: CDR1 SGHRS and CDR2 YFSETQ. Trimming removed 4 bases at V and 1 base at J, with 8 bases between.

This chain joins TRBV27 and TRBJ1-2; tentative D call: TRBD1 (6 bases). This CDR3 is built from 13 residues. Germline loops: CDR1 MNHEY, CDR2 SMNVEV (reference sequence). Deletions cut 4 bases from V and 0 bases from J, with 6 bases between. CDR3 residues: CASSWTANYGYTF. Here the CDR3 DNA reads TGTGCCAGCAGTTGGACAGCTAACTATGGCTACACCTTC.

The CDR3 region has the DNA TGTGCCAGCAGGAGCGATAGGAGGGTCACCTACGAGCAGTACTTC. Protein product: CASRSDRRVTYEQYF. This chain links TRBV6-5 with TRBJ2-7, with D maybe TRBD2 (6 bases). Trimming took off 6 bases at V and 2 bases at J, with 17 bases between the two ends. CDR3 length: 15 amino acids. Germline assignment: CDR1 MNHEY and CDR2 SVGAGI.

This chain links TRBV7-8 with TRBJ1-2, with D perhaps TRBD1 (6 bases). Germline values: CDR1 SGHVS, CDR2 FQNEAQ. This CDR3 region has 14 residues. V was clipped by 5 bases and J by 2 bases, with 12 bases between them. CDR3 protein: CASSRIGQNYGYTF. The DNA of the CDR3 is TGTGCCAGCAGCAGGATAGGACAGAACTATGGCTACACCTTC. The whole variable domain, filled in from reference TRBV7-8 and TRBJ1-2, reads GAGVSQSPRYKVAKRGQDVALRCDPISGHVSLFWYQQALGQGPEFLTYFQNEAQLDKSGLPSDRFFAERPEGSVSTLKIQRTQQEDSAVYLCASSRIGQNYGYTFGSGTRLTVV.

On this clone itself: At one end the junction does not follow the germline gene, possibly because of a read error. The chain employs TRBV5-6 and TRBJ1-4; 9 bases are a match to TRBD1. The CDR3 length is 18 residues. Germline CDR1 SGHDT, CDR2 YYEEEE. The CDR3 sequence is CASSAGTGWSSTNEKLFF. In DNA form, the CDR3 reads TGTGCCAGCAGCGCGGGGACAGGGTGGTCTTCAACCAATGAAAAACTGTTTTTT.

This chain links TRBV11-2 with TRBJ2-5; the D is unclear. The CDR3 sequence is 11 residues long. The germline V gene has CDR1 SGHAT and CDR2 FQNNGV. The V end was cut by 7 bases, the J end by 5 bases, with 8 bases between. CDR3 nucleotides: TGTGCCAGCACCGTCGGGGAGACCCAGTACTTC. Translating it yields CASTVGETQYF.

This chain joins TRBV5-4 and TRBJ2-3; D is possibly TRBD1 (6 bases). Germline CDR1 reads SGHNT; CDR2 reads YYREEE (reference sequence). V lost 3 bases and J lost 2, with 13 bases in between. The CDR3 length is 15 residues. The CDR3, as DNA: TGTGCCAGCAGCTCTCAGACAGGCTACACAGATACGCAGTATTTT. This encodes CASSSQTGYTDTQYF.

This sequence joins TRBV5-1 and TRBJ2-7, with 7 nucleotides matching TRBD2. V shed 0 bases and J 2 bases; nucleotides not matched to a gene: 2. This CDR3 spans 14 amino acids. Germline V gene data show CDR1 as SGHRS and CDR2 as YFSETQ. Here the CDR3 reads CASSLAAGAYEQYF. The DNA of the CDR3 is TGCGCCAGCAGCTTGGCCGCGGGGGCCTACGAGCAGTACTTC. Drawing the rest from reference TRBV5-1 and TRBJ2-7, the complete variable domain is KAGVTQTPRYLIKTRGQQVTLSCSPISGHRSVSWYQQTPGQGLQFLFEYFSETQRNKGNFPGRFSGRQFSNSRSEMNVSTLELGDSALYLCASSLAAGAYEQYFGPGTRLTVT.

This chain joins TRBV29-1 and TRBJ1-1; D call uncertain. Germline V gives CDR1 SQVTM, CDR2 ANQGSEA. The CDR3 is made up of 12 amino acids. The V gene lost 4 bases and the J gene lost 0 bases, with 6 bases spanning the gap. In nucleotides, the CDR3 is TGCAGCGTTGGACAAATGAACACTGAAGCTTTCTTT. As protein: CSVGQMNTEAFF.

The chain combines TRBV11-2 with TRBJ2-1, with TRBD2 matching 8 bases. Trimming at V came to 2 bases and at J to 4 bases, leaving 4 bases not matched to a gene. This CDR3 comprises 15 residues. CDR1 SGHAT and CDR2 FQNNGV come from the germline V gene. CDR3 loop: CASSLTAGGYNEQFF. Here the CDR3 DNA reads TGTGCCAGCAGCTTAACCGCGGGGGGATACAATGAGCAGTTCTTC.

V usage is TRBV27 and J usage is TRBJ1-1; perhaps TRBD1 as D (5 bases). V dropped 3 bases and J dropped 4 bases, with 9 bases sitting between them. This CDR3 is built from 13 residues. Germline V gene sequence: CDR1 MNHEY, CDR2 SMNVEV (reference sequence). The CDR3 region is CASSFREGTEAFF. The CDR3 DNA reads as TGTGCCAGCAGTTTCAGGGAGGGCACTGAAGCTTTCTTT.

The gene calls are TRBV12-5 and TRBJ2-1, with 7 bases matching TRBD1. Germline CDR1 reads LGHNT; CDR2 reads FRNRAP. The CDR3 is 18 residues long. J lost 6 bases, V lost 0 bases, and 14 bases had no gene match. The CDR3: CASGLVLSNERQGNEQFF. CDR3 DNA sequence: TGTGCTAGTGGTTTGGTACTCAGCAATGAGAGACAGGGCAATGAGCAGTTCTTC.

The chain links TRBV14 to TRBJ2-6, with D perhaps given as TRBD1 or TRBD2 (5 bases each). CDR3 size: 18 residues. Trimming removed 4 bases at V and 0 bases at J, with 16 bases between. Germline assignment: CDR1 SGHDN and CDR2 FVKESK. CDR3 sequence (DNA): TGTGCCAGCAGCCCAGGTACGGGACGGCTCTCTGGGGCCAACGTCCTGACTTTC. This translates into CASSPGTGRLSGANVLTF.

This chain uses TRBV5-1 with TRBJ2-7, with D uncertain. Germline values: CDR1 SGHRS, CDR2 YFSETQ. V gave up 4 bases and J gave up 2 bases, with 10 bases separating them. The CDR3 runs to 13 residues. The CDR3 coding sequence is TGCGCCAGCAGCACCCCAAACCCCTACGAGCAGTACTTC. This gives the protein CASSTPNPYEQYF.

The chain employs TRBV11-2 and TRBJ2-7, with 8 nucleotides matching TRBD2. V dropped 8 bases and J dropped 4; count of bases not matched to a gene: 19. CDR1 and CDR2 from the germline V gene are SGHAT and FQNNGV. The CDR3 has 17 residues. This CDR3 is CASCGGGPSLASYEQYF. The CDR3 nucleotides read TGTGCCAGCTGCGGCGGGGGGCCCAGCCTAGCGTCTTACGAGCAGTACTTC.

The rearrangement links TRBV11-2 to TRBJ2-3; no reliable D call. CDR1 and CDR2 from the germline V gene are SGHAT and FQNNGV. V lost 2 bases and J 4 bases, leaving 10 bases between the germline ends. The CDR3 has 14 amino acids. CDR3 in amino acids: CASSLTGWPDTQYF. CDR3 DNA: TGTGCCAGCAGCTTAACCGGGTGGCCAGATACGCAGTATTTT.

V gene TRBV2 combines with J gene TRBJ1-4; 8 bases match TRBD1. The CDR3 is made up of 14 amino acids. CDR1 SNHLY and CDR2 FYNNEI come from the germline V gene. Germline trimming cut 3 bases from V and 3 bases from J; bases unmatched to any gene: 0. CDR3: CASSETGANEKLFF. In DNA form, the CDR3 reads TGTGCCAGCAGTGAGACAGGGGCTAATGAAAAACTGTTTTTT.

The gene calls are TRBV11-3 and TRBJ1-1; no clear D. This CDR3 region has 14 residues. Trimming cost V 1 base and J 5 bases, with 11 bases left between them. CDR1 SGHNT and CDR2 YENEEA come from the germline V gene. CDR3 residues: CASSLAHMRTEAFF. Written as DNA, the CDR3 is TGTGCCAGCAGCTTAGCCCACATGAGGACTGAAGCTTTCTTT.

CDR3: CASNLRGHSNQPQHF. CDR3 in DNA: TGTGCCAGTAATCTCCGGGGACATAGCAATCAGCCCCAGCATTTT. This rearrangement joins TRBV19 to TRBJ1-5; the D gene is possibly TRBD1 (6 bases). CDR3 length equals 15 residues. The V end was cut by 7 bases, the J end by 0 bases, with 13 bases between. CDR1 is LNHDA, CDR2 SQIVND, per germline (reference sequence).

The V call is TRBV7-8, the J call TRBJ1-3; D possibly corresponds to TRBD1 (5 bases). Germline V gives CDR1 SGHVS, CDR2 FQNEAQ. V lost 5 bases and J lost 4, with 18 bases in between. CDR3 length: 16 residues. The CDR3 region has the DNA TGTGCCAGCAGCCTCCTGTGGGGGGAGGGCGGAAACACCATATATTTT. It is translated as CASSLLWGEGGNTIYF.

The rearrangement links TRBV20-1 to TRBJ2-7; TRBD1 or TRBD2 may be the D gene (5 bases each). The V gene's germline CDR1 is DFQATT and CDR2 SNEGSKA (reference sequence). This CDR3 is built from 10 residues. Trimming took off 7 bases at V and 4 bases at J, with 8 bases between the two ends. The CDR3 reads CSVGEYEQYF. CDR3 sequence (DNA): TGCAGTGTGGGGGAATACGAGCAGTACTTC.

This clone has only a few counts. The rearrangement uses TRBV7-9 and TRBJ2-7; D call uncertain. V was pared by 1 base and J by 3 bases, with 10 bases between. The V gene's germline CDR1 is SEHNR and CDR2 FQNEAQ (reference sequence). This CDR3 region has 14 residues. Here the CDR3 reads CASSLGARSYEQYF. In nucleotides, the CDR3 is TGTGCCAGCAGCTTAGGGGCACGGAGCTACGAGCAGTACTTC.

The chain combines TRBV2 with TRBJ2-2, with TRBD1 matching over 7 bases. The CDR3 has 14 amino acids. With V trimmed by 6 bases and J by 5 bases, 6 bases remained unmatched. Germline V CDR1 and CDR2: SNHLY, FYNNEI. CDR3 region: CASRKGAQTGELFF. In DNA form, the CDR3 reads TGTGCCAGCAGGAAGGGGGCGCAGACCGGGGAGCTGTTTTTT.

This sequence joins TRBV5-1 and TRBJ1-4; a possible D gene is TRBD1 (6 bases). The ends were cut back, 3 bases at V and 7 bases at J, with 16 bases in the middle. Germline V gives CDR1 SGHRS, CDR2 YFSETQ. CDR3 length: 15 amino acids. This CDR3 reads CASSSSQGGFEKLFF. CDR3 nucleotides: TGCGCCAGCAGCTCATCACAGGGTGGGTTTGAAAAACTGTTTTTT.

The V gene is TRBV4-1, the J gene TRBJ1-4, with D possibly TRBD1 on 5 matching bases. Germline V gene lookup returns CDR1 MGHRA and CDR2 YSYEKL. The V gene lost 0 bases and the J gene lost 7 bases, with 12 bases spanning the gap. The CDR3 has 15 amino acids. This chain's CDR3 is CASSQDQGWGEKLFF. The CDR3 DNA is TGCGCCAGCAGCCAAGACCAGGGATGGGGTGAAAAACTGTTTTTT.